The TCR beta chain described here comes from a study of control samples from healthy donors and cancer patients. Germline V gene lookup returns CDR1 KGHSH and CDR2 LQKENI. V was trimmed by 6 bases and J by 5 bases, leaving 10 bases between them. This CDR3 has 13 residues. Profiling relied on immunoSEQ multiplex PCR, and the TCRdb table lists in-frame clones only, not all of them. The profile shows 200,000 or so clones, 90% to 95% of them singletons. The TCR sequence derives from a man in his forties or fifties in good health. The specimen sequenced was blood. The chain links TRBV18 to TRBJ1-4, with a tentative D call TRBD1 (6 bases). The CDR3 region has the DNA TGTGCCAGCTCCGGGACATTGAATGAAAAACTGTTTTTT. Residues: CASSGTLNEKLFF.